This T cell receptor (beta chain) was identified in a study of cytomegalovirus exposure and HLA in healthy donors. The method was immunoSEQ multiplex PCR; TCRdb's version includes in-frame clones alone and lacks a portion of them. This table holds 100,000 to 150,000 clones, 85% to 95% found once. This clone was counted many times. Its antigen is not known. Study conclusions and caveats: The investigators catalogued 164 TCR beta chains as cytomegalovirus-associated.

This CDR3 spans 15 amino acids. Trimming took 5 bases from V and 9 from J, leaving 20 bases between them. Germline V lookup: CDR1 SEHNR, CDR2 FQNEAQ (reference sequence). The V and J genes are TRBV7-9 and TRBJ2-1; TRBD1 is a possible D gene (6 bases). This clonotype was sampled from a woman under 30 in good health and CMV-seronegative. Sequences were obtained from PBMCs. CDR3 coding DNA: TGTGCCAGCAGCGTGACAGGTAAAGGAGTCGGTGAGCAGTTCTTC. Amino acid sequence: CASSVTGKGVGEQFF.